The 25 T cell receptor beta chains presented below share a single source sample, sequenced in a study of cytotoxic CD8 clonotypes in ibrutinib-treated CLL. Profiled with immunoSEQ multiplex PCR; TCRdb holds only in-frame clones, not every one. The data contain 300,000 to 350,000 clones, 80% of them singletons. The source material was PBMCs, sampled before ibrutinib treatment. These receptor sequences come from a human donor with chronic lymphocytic leukemia.

The rearrangement links TRBV7-6 to TRBJ2-5; TRBD1 agrees at 7 bases. CDR1 and CDR2 (germline): SGHVS, FNYEAQ. Germline trimming cut 6 bases from V and 5 bases from J; bases unmatched to any gene: 15. The CDR3 has 16 amino acids. Here the CDR3 reads CASRPDVRGPVETQYF. Here the CDR3 DNA reads TGTGCCAGCAGACCAGATGTGAGGGGGCCGGTTGAGACCCAGTACTTC.

This clone was counted once. This rearrangement joins TRBV6-6 to TRBJ2-7; 9 nucleotides align to TRBD1. The trim removed 4 bases at V and 3 bases at J, leaving 10 bases unmatched. From germline, CDR1 is MNHNY and CDR2 SVGAGI (reference sequence). The length of the CDR3 is 16 residues. This CDR3 is CASSSTGTGLNYEQYF. Written as DNA, the CDR3 is TGTGCCAGCAGTTCCACCGGGACAGGGCTTAACTACGAGCAGTACTTC.

The chain carries TRBV7-9 and TRBJ1-5; the match to TRBD1 covers 8 bases. CDR1 and CDR2 from the germline V gene are SEHNR and FQNEAQ (reference sequence). The CDR3 spans 15 residues. With 5 bases clipped from V and 4 bases from J, the junction kept 7 bases outside the gene matches. CDR3 sequence: CASSLTGVENQPQHF. CDR3 nucleotide sequence: TGTGCCAGCAGCCTGACAGGGGTTGAAAATCAGCCCCAGCATTTT. The full variable domain, with the rest looked up from reference TRBV7-9 and TRBJ1-5, is DTGVSQNPRHKITKRGQNVTFRCDPISEHNRLYWYRQTLGQGPEFLTYFQNEAQLEKSRLLSDRFSAERPKGSFSTLEIQRTEQGDSAMYLCASSLTGVENQPQHFGDGTRLSIL.

The chain combines TRBV28 with TRBJ1-1; D is ambiguous. The CDR3 consists of 11 residues. Germline V lookup: CDR1 MDHEN, CDR2 SYDVKM. V was trimmed by 7 bases and J by 4 bases, leaving 7 bases between them. As DNA, the CDR3 is TGTGCCAGCATACACGTCACTGAAGCTTTCTTT. Its translation is CASIHVTEAFF.

The rearrangement links TRBV7-9 to TRBJ2-5; D is unresolved. CDR3 length: 12 amino acids. CDR1 is SEHNR, CDR2 FQNEAQ, per germline (reference sequence). V was trimmed by 1 base and J by 3 bases, leaving 3 bases between them. CDR3 in DNA: TGTGCCAGCAGCTTAGTGGAAGAGACCCAGTACTTC. The encoded protein is CASSLVEETQYF.

The chain links TRBV20-1 to TRBJ1-2, with D uncertain. The CDR3 totals 11 residues. V was trimmed by 6 bases and J by 5 bases, leaving 10 bases between them. Germline loops: CDR1 DFQATT, CDR2 SNEGSKA (reference sequence). The CDR3 DNA follows: TGCAGTGCCCCCCCCTTGTATGGCTACACCTTC. Translated, it gives CSAPPLYGYTF.

V is TRBV29-1 and J is TRBJ2-5; 12 bases map to TRBD2. The CDR3 extends over 15 amino acids. The V gene end was trimmed by 5 bases and the J gene end by 0 bases; junction bases not matched to a gene: 4. Looked up from germline, CDR1 is SQVTM and CDR2 is ANQGSEA. CDR3 loop: CSVTTSGGYQETQYF. Written as DNA, the CDR3 is TGCAGCGTTACTACTAGCGGGGGGTACCAAGAGACCCAGTACTTC.

The genes are TRBV28 and TRBJ1-2; D remains ambiguous. The V end was cut by 8 bases, the J end by 0 bases, with 7 bases between. The CDR3 totals 12 residues. Germline loops: CDR1 MDHEN, CDR2 SYDVKM. The CDR3 nucleotides are TGTGCCAGCCAGAGAGCTAACTATGGCTACACCTTC. The encoded protein is CASQRANYGYTF.

This clone was detected only a few times. The V gene is TRBV6-5, the J gene TRBJ2-7; tentatively, D is TRBD2 (5 bases). The V gene's germline CDR1 is MNHEY and CDR2 SVGAGI. The CDR3 totals 15 residues. V was pared by 5 bases and J by 3 bases, with 17 bases between. The CDR3 DNA reads as TGTGCCAGCAGTCCCCAGGTGGTGAGCGGCTACGAGCAGTACTTC. Translated, it gives CASSPQVVSGYEQYF.

This chain links TRBV7-9 with TRBJ1-2, with TRBD1 matching 10 bases. The ends lost 1 base at V and 7 bases at J; junction bases unmatched: 9. CDR1 and CDR2 (germline): SEHNR, FQNEAQ (reference sequence). The CDR3 contains 16 residues. DNA for the CDR3: TGTGCCAGCAGCTTAGAAGGAGACAGGGGGCGCCTTGGCTACACCTTC. Translating gives CASSLEGDRGRLGYTF.

This clone has only one observation. The V gene is TRBV6-5, the J gene TRBJ2-7; D remains ambiguous. With 2 bases removed from V and 3 bases from J, the gap between germline ends came to 11 bases. Germline-derived CDR1 and CDR2 are MNHEY and SVGAGI. CDR3 size: 14 residues. The CDR3 loop is CASSYNKVYYEQYF. The CDR3 coding sequence is TGTGCCAGCAGTTACAATAAGGTCTACTACGAGCAGTACTTC.

This clone showed up just once. The rearrangement links TRBV27 to TRBJ1-1; D gene ambiguous. CDR3 size: 15 residues. V shed 5 bases and J shed 5 bases, with 18 bases lying between them. Germline assignment: CDR1 MNHEY and CDR2 SMNVEV (reference sequence). As DNA, the CDR3 is TGTGCCAGCAGTCCTATCTACGACCTGGGGACTGAAGCTTTCTTT. Translated, it gives CASSPIYDLGTEAFF.

CDR3: CASRDREVEQYF. CDR3 DNA sequence: TGTGCCAGCAGGGACAGGGAAGTGGAGCAGTACTTC. The chain carries TRBV2 and TRBJ2-7, with 8 nucleotides matching TRBD1. CDR1 is SNHLY, CDR2 FYNNEI, per germline. This CDR3 region has 12 residues. With 6 bases clipped from V and 7 bases from J, the junction kept 5 bases outside the gene matches.

The chain combines TRBV18 with TRBJ2-7; 8 bases are a match to TRBD1. The CDR3 contains 16 residues. Germline V lookup: CDR1 KGHSH, CDR2 LQKENI. The junction had 11 bases not matched to a gene; V was cut back by 5 bases and J by 2 bases. The CDR3: CASSLTRDRTTYEQYF. The CDR3, as DNA: TGTGCCAGCTCATTAACCCGGGACAGGACCACCTACGAGCAGTACTTC.

J is TRBJ1-1 and V is TRBV19; no firm D call. CDR1 is LNHDA, CDR2 SQIVND, per germline (reference sequence). This CDR3 is built from 13 residues. Trimming took off 3 bases at V and 5 bases at J, with 10 bases between the two ends. The CDR3 protein is CASSMGSGTEAFF. The CDR3 coding sequence is TGTGCCAGTAGTATGGGTAGCGGTACTGAAGCTTTCTTT.

This chain's CDR3 is CASSLLWTSGPGNNEQFF. The CDR3 nucleotides read TGTGCCAGCTCGCTTCTATGGACTAGCGGCCCAGGGAACAATGAGCAGTTCTTC. V usage is TRBV18 and J usage is TRBJ2-1; 10 bases match TRBD2. Germline V lookup: CDR1 KGHSH, CDR2 LQKENI. CDR3 length: 18 residues. V lost 6 bases and J lost 5; bases outside the gene matches: 16.

This chain joins TRBV5-1 and TRBJ2-5, with 8 bases fitting TRBD1. This CDR3 region has 18 residues. After removal of 1 base from V and 3 bases from J, the junction contained 14 bases not matched to a gene. The germline CDR1 and CDR2 sequences are SGHRS and YFSETQ. The CDR3 bases are TGCGCCAGCAGCTTGCAGCCGACTACAGGGGGGTTGGAAGAGACCCAGTACTTC. Its translation is CASSLQPTTGGLEETQYF.

J is TRBJ2-7 and V is TRBV5-6; D ambiguous. This CDR3 is 15 amino acids long. Trimming cost V 3 bases and J 3 bases, with 16 bases left between them. Per germline, CDR1 SGHDT and CDR2 YYEEEE. Here the CDR3 reads CASSSTRKRNYEQYF. The CDR3, as DNA: TGTGCCAGCAGCTCTACAAGAAAGCGAAACTACGAGCAGTACTTC.

This chain uses TRBV30 with TRBJ2-5, with 9 bases identical to TRBD1. This CDR3 has 14 amino acids. The junction had 6 bases not matched to a gene; V was cut back by 3 bases and J by 4 bases. Germline V gene lookup returns CDR1 GTSNPN and CDR2 SVGIG (reference sequence). The CDR3 nucleotides are TGTGCCTGGAGAACCGGGACAGGGCGAGAGACCCAGTACTTC. Its translation is CAWRTGTGRETQYF.

This clone was found a few times. The V call is TRBV7-2, the J call TRBJ2-5; D gene unclear. The CDR3 is 11 amino acids. V lost 6 bases and J lost 2, with 4 bases in between. CDR1 is SGHTA, CDR2 FQGNSA, per germline. The CDR3 DNA sequence: TGTGCCAGCAGGGAACAAGAGACCCAGTACTTC. As protein: CASREQETQYF.

This chain connects TRBV7-2 to TRBJ2-1; D is undetermined. The CDR3 totals 15 residues. V was cut by 4 bases and J by 6 bases, with 16 bases left in between. Germline CDR1 reads SGHTA; CDR2 reads FQGNSA. This CDR3 reads CASSWIVRSLNEQFF. The DNA of the CDR3 is TGTGCCAGCAGCTGGATAGTCCGGAGTCTCAATGAGCAGTTCTTC.

The chain combines TRBV18 with TRBJ2-1; no firm D call. Trimming took off 2 bases at V and 3 bases at J, with 5 bases between the two ends. Germline CDR1 is KGHSH and CDR2 is LQKENI. The CDR3 contains 13 residues. The CDR3 spells CASSPGDYNEQFF. The DNA of the CDR3 is TGTGCCAGCTCACCAGGGGACTACAATGAGCAGTTCTTC.

The V gene is TRBV7-8, the J gene TRBJ2-1; D call uncertain. The length of the CDR3 is 14 residues. V was trimmed by 2 bases and J by 8 bases, leaving 13 bases between them. Germline-derived CDR1 and CDR2 are SGHVS and FQNEAQ. The CDR3 is CASSLFARFDEQFF. The CDR3 nucleotides read TGTGCCAGCAGCTTATTCGCTAGATTCGATGAGCAGTTCTTC.

This chain links TRBV27 with TRBJ1-2; D possibly corresponds to TRBD1 (6 bases). V lost 2 bases and J 4 bases, leaving 17 bases between the germline ends. This CDR3 has 16 amino acids. Germline V gene data show CDR1 as MNHEY and CDR2 as SMNVEV (reference sequence). CDR3 sequence: CASSLKGGDTIYGYTF. CDR3 nucleotide sequence: TGTGCCAGCAGTTTAAAGGGAGGGGACACCATCTATGGCTACACCTTC.

The chain is built from TRBV29-1 and TRBJ1-2; D possibly corresponds to TRBD1 (6 bases). The V gene lost 3 bases and the J gene lost 4 bases, with 15 bases spanning the gap. The CDR3 consists of 14 residues. The germline CDR1 and CDR2 sequences are SQVTM and ANQGSEA. The CDR3 DNA reads as TGCAGCGTTGAGTATCAGGGGTTCGGCTATGGCTACACCTTC. Translation gives CSVEYQGFGYGYTF.